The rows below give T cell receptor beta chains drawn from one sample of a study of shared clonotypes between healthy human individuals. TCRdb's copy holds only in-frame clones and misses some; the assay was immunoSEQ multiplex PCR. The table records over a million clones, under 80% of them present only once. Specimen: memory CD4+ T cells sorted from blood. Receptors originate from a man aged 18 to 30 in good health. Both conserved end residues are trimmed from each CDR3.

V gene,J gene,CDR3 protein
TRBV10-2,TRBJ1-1,ATLPPMNTEAF
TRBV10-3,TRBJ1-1,AISELRTGPMNTEAF
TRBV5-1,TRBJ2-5,ASSLSFGASETQY
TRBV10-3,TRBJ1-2,AISGLSPQGLDGYT
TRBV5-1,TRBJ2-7,ASSSSYGLSPYEQY
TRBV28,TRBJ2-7,ASSPGTDPRFQY
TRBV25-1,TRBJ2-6,ASSDSGKPGANVLT
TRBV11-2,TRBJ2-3,ASSFGPGSRDTQY
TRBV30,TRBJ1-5,AWSIPDRVRPGVSQPQH
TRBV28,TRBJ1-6,ASSLLSGGATGVSPLH